This record looks at one TCR beta chain sequence and its context. The repertoire was sequenced with immunoSEQ multiplex PCR; TCRdb's copy has only in-frame clones and lacks some. Among about 93,000 clones, 85% to 95% were seen once, and the ten largest hold more than 2%. In germline, CDR1 is MGHDK, CDR2 SYGVNS. Trimming stripped 2 bases from V and 7 bases from J, with 11 bases between. There are 14 residues in the CDR3. This record belongs to a study of T cell changes during pregnancy in multiple sclerosis. This specimen consisted of peripheral blood, obtained after pregnancy. The rearrangement joins TRBV25-1 to TRBJ1-4; unclear D gene. This TCR came from a female donor with multiple sclerosis, enrolled in a pregnancy study. The DNA for the CDR3 is TGTGCCAGCAGTGAACCCCTTGGGAGTGAAAAACTGTTTTTT. This translates into CASSEPLGSEKLFF.